This T cell receptor (beta chain) was identified during a study of blood T cell repertoires in COVID-19. At the level of the study: Acute-phase and convalescent COVID-19 samples originated in the United States, Italy and Spain.

In the original workflow: Amplification from reference gene primers served as the basis for estimated nucleated cell counts. Clones were sequenced by immunoSEQ multiplex PCR, and TCRdb holds only the in-frame ones, with some missing. For V, J and clone size, that table is used; D and trimming come from the DNA. The sample comprises about 220,000 clones, over 60% of which are singletons, and roughly 7% rests with the top ten. This CDR3 has 13 residues. CDR1 and CDR2 from the germline V gene are SGHKS and YYEKEE (reference sequence). Trimming removed 7 bases from V and 0 bases from J, with 11 bases in between.

The chain joins TRBV5-5 to TRBJ2-7, with D possibly matching TRBD1 (6 bases). Sequenced input: peripheral blood. The receptor's source is a woman aged 70-85 years with acute or convalescent COVID-19. CDR3 region: CASGRDISYEQYV. As DNA, the CDR3 is TGTGCCAGCGGCCGGGACATCTCCTACGAGCAGTACGTC.